The entry below describes one TCR beta chain. As yet, its antigen is unknown. Patients sequenced had flow cytometry evidence of CD8+CD57+ cell expansion. Every patient was diagnosed with severe acquired aplastic anemia. Untreated patients provided the blood samples, with no therapy given before sampling. This CDR3 is 13 amino acids long. Trimming removed 5 bases from V and 4 bases from J, with 10 bases in between. Germline CDR1 is KGHDR and CDR2 is SFDVKD. These data belong to a study of CD8+CD57+ T cells in acquired aplastic anemia. Study-level background: Each DNA sample taken from sorted CD4+ and CD8+ cells came to approximately 3.2 ug on average. Study-wide results and caveats: Comparison of patients with controls identified roughly 27 shared CD8+ CDR3 sequences.

CDR3 and TCR beta VDJ profiling relied on a genomic DNA template. TCRdb re-derived calls from the reads in MiXCR, one entry per CDR3 protein. Of 160,000 or so distinct CDR3 sequences listed, 71% were seen once; the top ten hold about 50%. Sequenced material: sorted CD4+, CD8+, or CD8+CD57+ T cells (not recorded which) from PBMCs. The chain combines TRBV24-1 with TRBJ1-2; D is unresolved. This TCR was recovered from a human donor with aplastic anemia. CDR3 sequence reads: CATSAPDVYGYTF. In DNA, the CDR3 is TGTGCCACCAGTGCACCGGACGTCTATGGCTACACCTTC.